The 20 T cell receptor beta chains in this list originate from one sample, sequenced in a study of T-cell memory formation after mild COVID-19. TCRdb re-called the 5' RACE reads through MiXCR, storing one row per CDR3 protein. This table has roughly 130,000 distinct CDR3 sequences, about 17% appearing once. Sequenced input: PBMCs or a T cell subset sorted from them (not recorded which). The source is an adult woman who had mild COVID-19 (a few samples of this study predate the infection). Cell type and time point are not known.

This sequence joins TRBV7-9 and TRBJ1-4; D gene ambiguous. V lost 0 bases, J lost 1 base, and 15 bases lay in between. CDR1 and CDR2 from the germline V gene are SEHNR and FQNEAQ (reference sequence). The CDR3 spans 18 residues. DNA for the CDR3: TGTGCCAGCAGCTTAGCGCGATCTAACTTTGAAACTAATGAAAAACTGTTTTTT. Translated: CASSLARSNFETNEKLFF.

This clonotype was picked up a small number of times. The chain joins TRBV25-1 to TRBJ2-7; 7 bases are a match to TRBD2. The germline gives CDR1 MGHDK, CDR2 SYGVNS. With V trimmed by 1 base and J by 2 bases, 2 bases remained unmatched. The CDR3 is 14 residues long. CDR3 amino acids: CASSESGGPYEQYF. The CDR3 nucleotides read TGTGCCAGCAGTGAATCGGGGGGTCCCTACGAGCAGTACTTC.

This clonotype was picked up many times. This chain connects TRBV7-3 to TRBJ2-6; D unclear. Deletions cut 4 bases from V and 2 bases from J, with 0 bases between. The CDR3 covers 12 residues. CDR1 SGHTA and CDR2 FQGTGA come from the germline V gene. CDR3 in amino acids: CASSSGANVLTF. CDR3 nucleotide sequence: TGTGCCAGCAGCTCTGGGGCCAACGTCCTGACTTTC. The complete variable domain, with remaining parts taken from reference TRBV7-3 and TRBJ2-6, reads GAGVSQTPSNKVTEKGKYVELRCDPISGHTALYWYRQSLGQGPEFLIYFQGTGAADDSGLPNDRFFAVRPEGSVSTLKIQRTERGDSAVYLCASSSGANVLTFGAGSRLTVL.

This clonotype was found a few times. The rearrangement joins TRBV7-9 to TRBJ1-2; 10 bases match TRBD1. V shed 4 bases, J shed 5 bases, and the junction held 10 bases outside the gene matches. Germline values: CDR1 SEHNR, CDR2 FQNEAQ (reference sequence). CDR3 length: 16 residues. The CDR3 region is CASSSLSGTGAYGYTF. The CDR3 DNA sequence: TGTGCCAGCAGCTCTTTATCCGGGACAGGGGCATATGGCTACACCTTC. Combining the CDR3 with reference TRBV7-9 and TRBJ1-2 gives the whole variable domain DTGVSQNPRHKITKRGQNVTFRCDPISEHNRLYWYRQTLGQGPEFLTYFQNEAQLEKSRLLSDRFSAERPKGSFSTLEIQRTEQGDSAMYLCASSSLSGTGAYGYTFGSGTRLTVV.

In its sample, this clonotype was seen a few times. This chain uses TRBV15 with TRBJ1-6; D is unclear. V gave up 5 bases and J gave up 0 bases, with 8 bases separating them. Germline-derived CDR1 and CDR2 are LNHNV and YYDKDF (reference sequence). This CDR3 is 15 amino acids long. CDR3 nucleotides: TGTGCCACCAGCGACCCGAGCTCCTATAATTCACCCCTCCACTTT. Protein product: CATSDPSSYNSPLHF.

This clonotype came up a few times. The rearrangement uses TRBV10-3 and TRBJ2-2; D is ambiguous. V was cut by 4 bases and J by 0 bases, with 12 bases left in between. The CDR3 is 16 residues long. Germline V CDR1 and CDR2: ENHRY, SYGVKD. The DNA for the CDR3 is TGTGCCATCAGTGGTCAGGACGGAACGAACACCGGGGAGCTGTTTTTT. This translates into CAISGQDGTNTGELFF.

A few counts support this clonotype. The V gene is TRBV15, the J gene TRBJ2-6, with D unresolved. V lost 8 bases, J lost 2 bases, and 10 bases lay in between. The CDR3 has 14 amino acids. Germline V gene sequence: CDR1 LNHNV, CDR2 YYDKDF (reference sequence). The DNA for the CDR3 is TGTGCCACCCCCACCGTACCTGGGGCCAACGTCCTGACTTTC. Translated: CATPTVPGANVLTF.

The genes are TRBV12-3 or TRBV12-4 and TRBJ2-3, with D unresolved. Trimming took off 5 bases at V and 4 bases at J, with 10 bases between the two ends. There are 13 residues in the CDR3. CDR3 protein: CASSPDVADTQYF. CDR3 bases: TGTGCCAGCAGTCCCGACGTAGCAGATACGCAGTATTTT.

This clonotype has only a few counts. J is TRBJ2-1 and V is TRBV7-3, with D possibly being TRBD1 (5 bases). Trimming shortened V by 5 bases and J by 2 bases, and 13 bases separated the two germline ends. The CDR3 covers 15 residues. Per germline, CDR1 SGHTA and CDR2 FQGTGA. The CDR3 region has the DNA TGTGCCAGCAGCCGTTCAGGGTTGACCTACAATGAGCAGTTCTTC. It codes for CASSRSGLTYNEQFF.

The chain combines TRBV12-3 or TRBV12-4 with TRBJ1-1, with 8 bases fitting TRBD1. This CDR3 has 18 residues. Trimming cost V 2 bases and J 1 base; bases outside gene matches: 12. CDR3 loop: CASSLNIRGLRPNTEAFF. As DNA, the CDR3 is TGTGCCAGCAGTTTAAACATCAGGGGGCTAAGGCCGAACACTGAAGCTTTCTTT.

This clonotype has a handful of counts. The V and J genes are TRBV4-1 and TRBJ2-7; D possibly corresponds to TRBD1 (5 bases). This CDR3 comprises 14 residues. The germline CDR1 and CDR2 sequences are MGHRA and YSYEKL. V was trimmed by 7 bases and J by 0 bases, leaving 13 bases between them. DNA for the CDR3: TGCGCCAGCAAGGGGCTATCCTCCTCCTACGAGCAGTACTTC. This gives the protein CASKGLSSSYEQYF.

This chain links TRBV12-3 or TRBV12-4 with TRBJ2-2; TRBD1 matches at 7 bases. V was clipped by 6 bases and J by 4 bases; unmatched bases: 5. The length of the CDR3 is 14 residues. CDR3 DNA: TGTGCCAGCAGCCGGGGACAGAGCACCGGGGAGCTGTTTTTT. It codes for CASSRGQSTGELFF.

This clonotype occurred a few times. V usage is TRBV21-1 and J usage is TRBJ2-5; the listed D gene, TRBD1, was not tested against the DNA. TRBV21-1 is recorded as a pseudogene. The CDR3 extends over 12 amino acids. The CDR3 loop is CATKDSQKTQYF. The CDR3 DNA follows: TGTGCCACCAAGGACAGCCAGAAGACCCAGTACTTC.

The chain carries TRBV12-3 or TRBV12-4 and TRBJ2-7; D is tentatively TRBD1 or TRBD2 (5 bases each). The CDR3 consists of 14 residues. Trimming cost V 4 bases and J 2 bases, with 12 bases left between them. CDR3 residues: CASSSQRGPYEQYF. CDR3 DNA sequence: TGTGCCAGCAGTTCGCAGAGGGGCCCCTACGAGCAGTACTTC.

V and J are TRBV11-2 and TRBJ1-5; 7 nucleotides align to TRBD1. CDR1 and CDR2 from the germline V gene are SGHAT and FQNNGV. This CDR3 region has 13 residues. J lost 7 bases, V lost 5 bases, and 5 bases had no gene match. This CDR3 reads CASSPDRAQPQHF. CDR3 DNA sequence: TGTGCCAGCAGCCCCGACAGGGCCCAGCCCCAGCATTTT.

The J gene is TRBJ2-7, the V gene TRBV7-2; no definite D call. The CDR3 is made up of 13 amino acids. Germline CDR1 is SGHTA and CDR2 is FQGNSA. V gave up 5 bases and J gave up 2 bases, with 10 bases separating them. CDR3: CASSPASTYEQYF. Here the CDR3 DNA reads TGTGCCAGCAGCCCGGCCTCAACCTACGAGCAGTACTTC.

This clonotype was found a few times. This sequence joins TRBV4-1 and TRBJ2-1; 8 nucleotides line up with TRBD2. This CDR3 region has 15 residues. V shed 4 bases and J 3 bases; nucleotides not matched to a gene: 5. CDR1 is MGHRA and CDR2 is YSYEKL in the germline V gene. This CDR3 is CASSPREGVYNEQFF. The CDR3 DNA sequence: TGCGCCAGCAGCCCCCGGGAGGGGGTCTACAATGAGCAGTTCTTC.

This clonotype came up a few times. The CDR3 DNA follows: TGCAGTGCTAGAGATGACAGGGGGTACGGCTACACCTTC. It translates to CSARDDRGYGYTF. The genes are TRBV20-1 and TRBJ1-2; 9 bases align to TRBD1. CDR1 is DFQATT and CDR2 is SNEGSKA in the germline V gene (reference sequence). With 0 bases clipped from V and 8 bases from J, the junction kept 4 bases outside the gene matches. The CDR3 covers 13 residues.

Ten or more counts support this clonotype. The rearrangement joins TRBV28 to TRBJ2-7; the match to TRBD1 covers 8 bases. Germline V lookup: CDR1 MDHEN, CDR2 SYDVKM. V trimming: 4 bases; J trimming: 0 bases; junction bases outside the gene matches: 2. The CDR3 totals 14 residues. CDR3 bases: TGTGCCAGCAGTTCGGACAGGGCCTCCTACGAGCAGTACTTC. Encoded protein: CASSSDRASYEQYF.

Only a few counts were recorded for this clonotype. The chain couples TRBV7-6 to TRBJ2-3; a weak D match, TRBD2 (6 bases). This CDR3 region has 14 residues. The V end lost 6 bases, the J end lost 2 bases, and 12 bases lay between the germline ends. Per the germline V gene, CDR1 is SGHVS and CDR2 is FNYEAQ. Here the CDR3 reads CASSPAGPTDTQYF. As DNA, the CDR3 is TGTGCCAGCAGTCCCGCGGGACCCACAGATACGCAGTATTTT.